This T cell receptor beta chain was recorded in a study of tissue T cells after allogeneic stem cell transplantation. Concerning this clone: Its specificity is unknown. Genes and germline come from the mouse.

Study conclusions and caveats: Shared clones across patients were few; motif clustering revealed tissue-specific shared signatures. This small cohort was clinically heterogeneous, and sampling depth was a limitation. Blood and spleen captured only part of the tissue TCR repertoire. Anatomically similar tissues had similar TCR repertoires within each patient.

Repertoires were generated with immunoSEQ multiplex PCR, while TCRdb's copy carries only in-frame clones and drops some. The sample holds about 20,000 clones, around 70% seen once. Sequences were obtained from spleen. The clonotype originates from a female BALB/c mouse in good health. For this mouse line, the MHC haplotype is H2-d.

The DNA read from the CDR3 is TGTGCCAGCAGTATCGACTGGGGGTTCACCTTGTAC. It specifies CASSIDWGFTLY. The CDR3 in full is CASSIDWGFTLYF. The chain uses TRBV19 and TRBJ2-4, with 9 bases aligning to TRBD2. The read stops 1 residue short of the end of the CDR3; the missing end is completed from the germline J gene. V was clipped by 2 bases and J by 8 bases; unmatched bases: 3. This CDR3 has 13 amino acids. Germline values: CDR1 FNHDT, CDR2 SITEND (reference sequence).